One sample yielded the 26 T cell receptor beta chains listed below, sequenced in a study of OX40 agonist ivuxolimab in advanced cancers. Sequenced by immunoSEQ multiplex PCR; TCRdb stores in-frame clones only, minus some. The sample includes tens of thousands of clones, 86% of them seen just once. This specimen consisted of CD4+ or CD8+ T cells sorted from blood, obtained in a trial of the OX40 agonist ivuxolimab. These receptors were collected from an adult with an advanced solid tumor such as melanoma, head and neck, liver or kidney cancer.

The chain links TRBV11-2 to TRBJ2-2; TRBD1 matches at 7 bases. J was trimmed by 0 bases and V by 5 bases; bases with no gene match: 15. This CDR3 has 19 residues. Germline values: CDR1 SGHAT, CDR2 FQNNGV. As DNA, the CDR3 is TGTGCCAGCAGCAGAAGGGTCGGCAGGGGGTTTTCGAACACCGGGGAGCTGTTTTTT. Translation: CASSRRVGRGFSNTGELFF.

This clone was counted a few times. The CDR3 DNA sequence: TGTGCCACCTGGGACCTCGGGGGCTACACCTTC. Translation gives CATWDLGGYTF. V usage is TRBV19 and J usage is TRBJ1-2; possibly TRBD1 for D (5 bases). Per germline, CDR1 LNHDA and CDR2 SQIVND (reference sequence). V lost 10 bases, J lost 8 bases, and 14 bases lay in between. This CDR3 comprises 11 residues.

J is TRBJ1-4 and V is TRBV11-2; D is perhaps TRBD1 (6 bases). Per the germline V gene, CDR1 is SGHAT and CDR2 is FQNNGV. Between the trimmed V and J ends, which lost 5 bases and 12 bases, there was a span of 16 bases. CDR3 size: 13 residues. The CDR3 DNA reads TGTGCCAGCAGCCATCCAAGGAAGGGGGAACTGTTTTTT. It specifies CASSHPRKGELFF.

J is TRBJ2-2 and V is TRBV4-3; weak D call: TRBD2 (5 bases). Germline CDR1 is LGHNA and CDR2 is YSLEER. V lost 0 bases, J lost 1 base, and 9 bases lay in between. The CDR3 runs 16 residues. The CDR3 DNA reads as TGCGCCAGCAGCCAAGATACACGGGAGAACACCGGGGAGCTGTTTTTT. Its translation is CASSQDTRENTGELFF.

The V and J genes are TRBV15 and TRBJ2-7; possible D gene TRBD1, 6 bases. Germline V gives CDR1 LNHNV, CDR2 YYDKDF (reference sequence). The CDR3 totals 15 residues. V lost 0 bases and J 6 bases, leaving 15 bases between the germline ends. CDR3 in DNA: TGTGCCACCAGCAGAGAAGCAACAGGGCTCGGCGAGCAGTACTTC. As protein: CATSREATGLGEQYF.

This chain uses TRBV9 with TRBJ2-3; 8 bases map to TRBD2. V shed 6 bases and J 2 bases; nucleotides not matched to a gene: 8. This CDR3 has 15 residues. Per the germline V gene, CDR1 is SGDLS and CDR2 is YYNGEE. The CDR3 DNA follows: TGTGCCAGCACGAATAGAGCGGGGGTCACAGATACGCAGTATTTT. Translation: CASTNRAGVTDTQYF.

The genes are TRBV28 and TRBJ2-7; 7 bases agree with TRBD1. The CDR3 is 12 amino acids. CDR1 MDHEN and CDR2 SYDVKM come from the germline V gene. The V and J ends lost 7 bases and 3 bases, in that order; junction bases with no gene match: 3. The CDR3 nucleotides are TGTGCCAGCATCTCAGGGGGCTACGAGCAGTACTTC. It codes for CASISGGYEQYF.

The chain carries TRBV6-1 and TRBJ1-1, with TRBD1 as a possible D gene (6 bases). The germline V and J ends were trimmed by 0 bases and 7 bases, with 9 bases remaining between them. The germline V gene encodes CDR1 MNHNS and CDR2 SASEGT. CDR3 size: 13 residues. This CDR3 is CASSEADSLEAFF. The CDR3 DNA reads TGTGCCAGCAGTGAAGCGGACAGCCTTGAAGCTTTCTTT.

Here the CDR3 DNA reads TGTGCCACCCTGACTAGCGGGGGGGGCGCGAGGGAGCAGTACTTC. Translated, it gives CATLTSGGGAREQYF. The rearrangement links TRBV6-6 to TRBJ2-7; 14 nucleotides align to TRBD2. With V trimmed by 10 bases and J by 7 bases, 12 bases remained unmatched. Germline values: CDR1 MNHNY, CDR2 SVGAGI (reference sequence). The CDR3 has 15 amino acids.

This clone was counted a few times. The CDR3 sequence is CASSQEGGNTIYF. For the CDR3, the DNA is TGCGCCAGCAGCCAAGAGGGGGGAAACACCATATATTTT. This rearrangement joins TRBV4-3 to TRBJ1-3; D not resolved. CDR1 LGHNA and CDR2 YSLEER come from the germline V gene. V shed 0 bases and J shed 4 bases, with 4 bases lying between them. The CDR3 contains 13 residues.

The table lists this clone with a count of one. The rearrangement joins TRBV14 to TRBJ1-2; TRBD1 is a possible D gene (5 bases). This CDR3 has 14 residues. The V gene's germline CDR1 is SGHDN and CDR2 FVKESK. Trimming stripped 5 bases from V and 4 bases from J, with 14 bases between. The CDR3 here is CASSVRPGTYGYTF. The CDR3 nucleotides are TGTGCCAGCAGCGTACGACCAGGGACCTATGGCTACACCTTC.

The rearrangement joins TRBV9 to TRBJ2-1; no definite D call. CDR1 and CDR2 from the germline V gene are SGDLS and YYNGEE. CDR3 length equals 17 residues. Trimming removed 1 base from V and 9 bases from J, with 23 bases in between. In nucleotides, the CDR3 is TGTGCCAGCAGCGTAAGAAGCGAGGCGTTCTTTGGGTTTGAGCAGTTCTTC. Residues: CASSVRSEAFFGFEQFF.

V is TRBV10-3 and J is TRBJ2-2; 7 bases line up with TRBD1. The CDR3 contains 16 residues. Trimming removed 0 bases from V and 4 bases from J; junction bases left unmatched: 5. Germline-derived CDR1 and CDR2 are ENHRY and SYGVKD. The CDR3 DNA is TGTGCCATCAGTGAGTCAAAGGGGGCCAGCACCGGGGAGCTGTTTTTT. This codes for CAISESKGASTGELFF.

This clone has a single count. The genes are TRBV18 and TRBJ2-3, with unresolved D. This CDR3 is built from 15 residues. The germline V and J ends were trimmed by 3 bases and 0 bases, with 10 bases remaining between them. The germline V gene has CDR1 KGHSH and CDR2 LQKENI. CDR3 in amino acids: CASSPNQQSTDTQYF. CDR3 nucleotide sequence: TGTGCCAGCTCACCTAACCAGCAAAGCACAGATACGCAGTATTTT.

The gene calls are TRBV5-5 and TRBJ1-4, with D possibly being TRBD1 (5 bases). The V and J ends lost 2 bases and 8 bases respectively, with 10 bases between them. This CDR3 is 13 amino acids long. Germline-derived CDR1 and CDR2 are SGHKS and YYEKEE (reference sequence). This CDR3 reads CASSFPPGEKLFF. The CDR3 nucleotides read TGTGCCAGCAGCTTTCCCCCAGGGGAAAAACTGTTTTTT.

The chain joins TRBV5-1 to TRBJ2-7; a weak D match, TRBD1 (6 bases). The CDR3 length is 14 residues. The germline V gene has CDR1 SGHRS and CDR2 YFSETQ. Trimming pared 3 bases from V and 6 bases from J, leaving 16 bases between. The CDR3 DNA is TGCGCCAGCAGCTCCCGAGGGGGTACTCTCGAGCAGTACTTC. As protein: CASSSRGGTLEQYF.

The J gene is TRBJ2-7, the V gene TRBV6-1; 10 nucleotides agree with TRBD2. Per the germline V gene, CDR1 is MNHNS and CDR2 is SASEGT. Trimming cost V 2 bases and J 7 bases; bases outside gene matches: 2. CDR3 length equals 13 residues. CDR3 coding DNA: TGTGCCAGCAGTGAAACTAGCGGGGTAGAGCAGTACTTC. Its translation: CASSETSGVEQYF.

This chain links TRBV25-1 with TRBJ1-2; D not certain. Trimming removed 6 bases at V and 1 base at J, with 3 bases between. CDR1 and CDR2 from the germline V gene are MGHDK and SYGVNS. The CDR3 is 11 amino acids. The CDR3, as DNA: TGTGCCAGCAGCAATAACTATGGCTACACCTTC. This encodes CASSNNYGYTF.

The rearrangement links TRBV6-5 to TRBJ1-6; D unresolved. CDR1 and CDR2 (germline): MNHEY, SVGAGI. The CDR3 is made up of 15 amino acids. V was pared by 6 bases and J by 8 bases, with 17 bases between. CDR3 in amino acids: CASSGGGGHYSPLHF. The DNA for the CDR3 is TGTGCCAGCAGCGGTGGCGGCGGTCACTATTCACCCCTCCACTTT.

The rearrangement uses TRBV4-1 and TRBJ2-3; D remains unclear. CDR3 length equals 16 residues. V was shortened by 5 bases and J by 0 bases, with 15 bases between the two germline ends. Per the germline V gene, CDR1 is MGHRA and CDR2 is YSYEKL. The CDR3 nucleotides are TGCGCCAGCAGCACGACTGGTACACATAGCACAGATACGCAGTATTTT. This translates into CASSTTGTHSTDTQYF.

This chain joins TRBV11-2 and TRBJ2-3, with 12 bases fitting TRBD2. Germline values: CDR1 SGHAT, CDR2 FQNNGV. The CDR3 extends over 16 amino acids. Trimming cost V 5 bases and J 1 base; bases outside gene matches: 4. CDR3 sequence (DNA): TGTGCCAGCAGCCGACGACTAGCGGGGGGCACAGATACGCAGTATTTT. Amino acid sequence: CASSRRLAGGTDTQYF.

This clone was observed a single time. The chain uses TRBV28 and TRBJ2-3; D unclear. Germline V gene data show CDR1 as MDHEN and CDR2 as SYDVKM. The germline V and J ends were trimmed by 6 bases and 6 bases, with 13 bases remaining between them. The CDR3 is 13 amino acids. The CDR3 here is CASSLPIRDTQYF. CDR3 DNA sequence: TGTGCCAGCAGCCTTCCTATCCGGGATACGCAGTATTTT.

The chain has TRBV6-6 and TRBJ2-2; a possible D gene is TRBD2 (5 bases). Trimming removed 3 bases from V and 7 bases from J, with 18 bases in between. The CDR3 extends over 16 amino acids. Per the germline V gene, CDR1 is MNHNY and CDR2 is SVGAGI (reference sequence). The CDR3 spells CASSYNAGALGGELFF. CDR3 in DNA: TGTGCCAGCAGTTATAACGCGGGCGCCCTTGGCGGGGAGCTGTTTTTT.

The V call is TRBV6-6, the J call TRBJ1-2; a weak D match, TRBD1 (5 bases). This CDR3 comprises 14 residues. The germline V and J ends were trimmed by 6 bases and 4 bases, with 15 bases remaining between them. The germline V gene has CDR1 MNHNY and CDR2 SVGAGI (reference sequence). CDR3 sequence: CASRLTDRPYGYTF. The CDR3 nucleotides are TGTGCCAGCAGATTAACAGACAGACCCTATGGCTACACCTTC.

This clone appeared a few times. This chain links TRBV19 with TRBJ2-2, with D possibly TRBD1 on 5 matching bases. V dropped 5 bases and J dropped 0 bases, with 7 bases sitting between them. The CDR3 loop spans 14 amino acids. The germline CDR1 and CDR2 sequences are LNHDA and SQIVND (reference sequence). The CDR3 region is CASSFRANTGELFF. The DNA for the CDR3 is TGTGCCAGTAGTTTCAGGGCGAACACCGGGGAGCTGTTTTTT.

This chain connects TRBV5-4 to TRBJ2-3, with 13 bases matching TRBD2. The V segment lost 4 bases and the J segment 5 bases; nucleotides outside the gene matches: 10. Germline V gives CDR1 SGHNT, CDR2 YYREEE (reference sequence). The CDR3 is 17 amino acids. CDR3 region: CASSTGTSGTLGDTQYF. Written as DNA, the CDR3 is TGTGCCAGCAGCACCGGGACTAGCGGGACTCTGGGAGATACGCAGTATTTT.